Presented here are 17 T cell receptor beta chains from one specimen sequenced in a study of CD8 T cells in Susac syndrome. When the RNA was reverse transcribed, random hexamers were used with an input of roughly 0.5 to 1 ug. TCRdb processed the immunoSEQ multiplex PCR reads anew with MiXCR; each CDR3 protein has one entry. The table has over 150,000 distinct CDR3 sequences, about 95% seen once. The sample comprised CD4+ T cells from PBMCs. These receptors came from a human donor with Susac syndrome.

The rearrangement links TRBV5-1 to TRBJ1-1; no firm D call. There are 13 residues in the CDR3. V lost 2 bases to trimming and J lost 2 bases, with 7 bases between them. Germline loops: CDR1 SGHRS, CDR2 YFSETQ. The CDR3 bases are TGCGCCAGCAGCTTCACACGAAACACTGAAGCTTTCTTT. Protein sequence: CASSFTRNTEAFF.

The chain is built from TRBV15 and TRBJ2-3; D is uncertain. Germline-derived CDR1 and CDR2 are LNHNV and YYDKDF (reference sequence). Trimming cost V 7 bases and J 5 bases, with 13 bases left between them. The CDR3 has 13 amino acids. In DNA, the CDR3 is TGTGCCACCAACACGGCCCAGCGAGATACGCAGTATTTT. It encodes CATNTAQRDTQYF.

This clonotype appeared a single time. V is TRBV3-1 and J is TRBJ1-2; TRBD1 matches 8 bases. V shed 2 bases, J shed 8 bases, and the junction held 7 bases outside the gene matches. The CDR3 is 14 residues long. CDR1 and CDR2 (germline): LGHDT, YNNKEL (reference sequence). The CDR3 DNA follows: TGTGCCAGCAGCCAACGGGCAGGGGGCGGGGGCTACACCTTC. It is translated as CASSQRAGGGGYTF.

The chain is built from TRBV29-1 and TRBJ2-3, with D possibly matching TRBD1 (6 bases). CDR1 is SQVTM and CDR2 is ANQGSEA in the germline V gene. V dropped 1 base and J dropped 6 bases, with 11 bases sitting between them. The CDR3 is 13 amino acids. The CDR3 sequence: CSVEVGGDDTQYF. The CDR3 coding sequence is TGCAGCGTTGAAGTTGGGGGCGACGATACGCAGTATTTT.

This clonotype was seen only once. CDR3 in amino acids: CASRNADRGGTEAFF. The CDR3 DNA reads as TGTGCCAGCAGAAACGCGGACAGGGGAGGAACTGAAGCTTTCTTT. The chain links TRBV2 to TRBJ1-1, with 9 bases aligning to TRBD1. The J segment lost 5 bases and the V segment lost 6 bases, leaving 10 bases of the junction unmatched. Germline CDR1 is SNHLY and CDR2 is FYNNEI. This CDR3 spans 15 amino acids.

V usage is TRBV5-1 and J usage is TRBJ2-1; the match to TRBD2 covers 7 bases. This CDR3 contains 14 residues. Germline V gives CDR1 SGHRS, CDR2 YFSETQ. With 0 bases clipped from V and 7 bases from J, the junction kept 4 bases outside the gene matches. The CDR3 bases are TGCGCCAGCAGCTTGGGACTAGCTGGGAATGAGCAGTTCTTC. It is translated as CASSLGLAGNEQFF.

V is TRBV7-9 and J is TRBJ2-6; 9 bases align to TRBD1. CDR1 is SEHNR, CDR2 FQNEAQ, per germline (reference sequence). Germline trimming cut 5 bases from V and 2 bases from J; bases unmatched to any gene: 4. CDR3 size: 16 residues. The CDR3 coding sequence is TGTGCCAGCAGCCGTGGGACAGGGACTGGGGCCAACGTCCTGACTTTC. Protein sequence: CASSRGTGTGANVLTF.

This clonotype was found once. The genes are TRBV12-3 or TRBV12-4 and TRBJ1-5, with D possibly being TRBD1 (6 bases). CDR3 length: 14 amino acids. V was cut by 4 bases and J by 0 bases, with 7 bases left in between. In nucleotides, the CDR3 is TGTGCCAGCAGTTACAGGGATAGCAATCAGCCCCAGCATTTT. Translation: CASSYRDSNQPQHF.

The DNA of the CDR3 is TGCGCCAGCAGTCAGGCGGATTCAGGGTGGGGTGAAAAACTGTTTTTT. Its protein product is CASSQADSGWGEKLFF. The rearrangement joins TRBV23-1 to TRBJ1-4, with a possible D match to TRBD1 (5 bases). TRBV23-1 is assigned to the ORF class and has an uncertain function. V lost 3 bases, J lost 7 bases, and 18 bases lay in between. This CDR3 spans 16 amino acids.

The CDR3 is CASSTQGNTEAFF. The CDR3, as DNA: TGTGCCAGCAGTACTCAGGGGAACACTGAAGCTTTCTTT. The chain combines TRBV6-5 with TRBJ1-1, with D perhaps TRBD1 (5 bases). CDR3 length: 13 amino acids. V lost 5 bases and J 1 base, leaving 8 bases between the germline ends. Germline-derived CDR1 and CDR2 are MNHEY and SVGAGI.

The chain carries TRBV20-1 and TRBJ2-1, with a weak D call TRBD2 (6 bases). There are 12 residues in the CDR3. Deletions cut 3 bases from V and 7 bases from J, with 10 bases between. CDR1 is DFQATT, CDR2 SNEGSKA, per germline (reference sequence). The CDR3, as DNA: TGCAGTGCTAGTACTAGCTGGAATGAGCAGTTCTTC. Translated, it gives CSASTSWNEQFF.

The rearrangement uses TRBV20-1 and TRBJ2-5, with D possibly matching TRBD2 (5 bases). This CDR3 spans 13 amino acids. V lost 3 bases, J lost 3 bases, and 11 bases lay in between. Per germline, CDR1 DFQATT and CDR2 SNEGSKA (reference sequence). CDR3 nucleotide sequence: TGCAGTGCTAGGCCAACGGGGAAAGAGACCCAGTACTTC. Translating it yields CSARPTGKETQYF.

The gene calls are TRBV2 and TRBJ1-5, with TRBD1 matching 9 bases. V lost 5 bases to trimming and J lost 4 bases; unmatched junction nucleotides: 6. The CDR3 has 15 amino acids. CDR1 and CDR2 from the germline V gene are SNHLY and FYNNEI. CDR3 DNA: TGTGCCAGCAGTTACACAGGGGGCATTAATCAGCCCCAGCATTTT. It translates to CASSYTGGINQPQHF.

The CDR3 DNA reads TGTGCCAGCAGCCCAGGTGGACTCGGGGCCCAGTACTTC. Its translation: CASSPGGLGAQYF. The chain joins TRBV28 to TRBJ2-5; TRBD2 might be the D (5 bases). Trimming removed 6 bases from V and 9 bases from J, with 17 bases in between. The germline CDR1 and CDR2 sequences are MDHEN and SYDVKM. The CDR3 consists of 13 residues.

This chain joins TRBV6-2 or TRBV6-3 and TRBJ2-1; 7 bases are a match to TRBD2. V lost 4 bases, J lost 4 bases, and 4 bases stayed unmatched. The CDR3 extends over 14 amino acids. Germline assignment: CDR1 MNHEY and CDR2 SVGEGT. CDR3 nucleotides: TGTGCCAGCAGTTCTCTAGCGGTTTACAATGAGCAGTTCTTC. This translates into CASSSLAVYNEQFF.

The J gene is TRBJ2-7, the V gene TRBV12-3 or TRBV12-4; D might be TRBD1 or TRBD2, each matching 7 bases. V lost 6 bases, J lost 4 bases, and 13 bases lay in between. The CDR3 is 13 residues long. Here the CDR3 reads CASSRRGGYEQYF. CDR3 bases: TGTGCCAGCAGCCGCAGGGGGGGGTACGAGCAGTACTTC.

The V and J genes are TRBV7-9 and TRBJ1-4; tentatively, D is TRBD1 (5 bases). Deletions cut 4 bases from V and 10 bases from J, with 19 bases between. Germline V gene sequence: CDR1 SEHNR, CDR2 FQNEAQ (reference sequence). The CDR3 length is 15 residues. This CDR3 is CASSSIRDLSGKLFF. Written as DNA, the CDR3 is TGTGCCAGCAGCTCGATCCGGGACCTTAGTGGAAAACTGTTTTTT. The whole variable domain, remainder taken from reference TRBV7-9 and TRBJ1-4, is DTGVSQNPRHKITKRGQNVTFRCDPISEHNRLYWYRQTLGQGPEFLTYFQNEAQLEKSRLLSDRFSAERPKGSFSTLEIQRTEQGDSAMYLCASSSIRDLSGKLFFGSGTQLSVL.